Presented here are 25 T cell receptor beta chains from one specimen sequenced in a study of T cells in Graves' hyperthyroidism and ophthalmopathy. TCR beta CDR3 regions were amplified from RNA. A first-round RT-PCR of the TCR CDR3 used the HTBI primer set. TCRdb used MiXCR to reprocess the multiplex PCR reads, holding one entry per CDR3 protein. The sample has about 660,000 distinct CDR3 sequences, 45% seen once; the top ten hold 7% to 7.5%. Sequencing was carried out using peripheral blood or thyroid tissue (not recorded which). These receptors all stem from an adult man with Graves' disease, either hyperthyroidism or ophthalmopathy (not recorded which).

This clonotype was picked up one time. V is TRBV9 and J is TRBJ2-7, with D tentatively TRBD1 (5 bases). Germline V gene sequence: CDR1 SGDLS, CDR2 YYNGEE. The CDR3 consists of 15 residues. Deletions cut 4 bases from V and 6 bases from J, with 20 bases between. The CDR3 loop reads CASSRKTAGKGEQYF. CDR3 DNA sequence: TGTGCCAGCAGCCGCAAAACCGCAGGGAAAGGCGAGCAGTACTTC.

This chain connects TRBV24-1 to TRBJ1-1; no firm D call. The CDR3 is 11 residues long. The V gene's germline CDR1 is KGHDR and CDR2 SFDVKD. Trimming shortened V by 8 bases and J by 4 bases, and 7 bases separated the two germline ends. The CDR3 region has the DNA TGTGCCACCACCTGGGGCACTGAAGCTTTCTTT. Translation: CATTWGTEAFF.

There are many counts of this clonotype. The chain recombines TRBV24-1 with TRBJ1-5; 11 bases align to TRBD1. The trim removed 3 bases at V and 7 bases at J, leaving 7 bases unmatched. The CDR3 is 16 residues long. Germline V gene sequence: CDR1 KGHDR, CDR2 SFDVKD. This CDR3 reads CATSDPRTGGDQPQHF. Here the CDR3 DNA reads TGTGCCACCAGTGATCCTCGGACAGGGGGCGACCAGCCCCAGCATTTT.

At least ten counts were recorded for this clonotype. This chain links TRBV29-1 with TRBJ2-7, with D perhaps matching TRBD1 or TRBD2 (5 bases each). Germline loops: CDR1 SQVTM, CDR2 ANQGSEA. This CDR3 has 14 residues. Trimming removed 1 base at V and 2 bases at J, with 12 bases between. This chain's CDR3 is CSVEGGPSTYEQYF. Here the CDR3 DNA reads TGCAGCGTTGAAGGGGGACCCTCGACCTACGAGCAGTACTTC.

This chain uses TRBV15 with TRBJ2-5; unclear D gene. Germline CDR1 reads LNHNV; CDR2 reads YYDKDF (reference sequence). Trimming shortened V by 0 bases and J by 9 bases, and 8 bases separated the two germline ends. The CDR3 is 12 amino acids. The CDR3 DNA is TGTGCCACCAGCAGAGATATGGCTCCCCAGTACTTC. Translation gives CATSRDMAPQYF. Drawing the rest from reference TRBV15 and TRBJ2-5, the complete variable domain is DAMVIQNPRYQVTQFGKPVTLSCSQTLNHNVMYWYQQKSSQAPKLLFHYYDKDFNNEADTPDNFQSRRPNTSFCFLDIRSPGLGDTAMYLCATSRDMAPQYFGPGTRLLVL.

This chain joins TRBV12-3 or TRBV12-4 and TRBJ2-7; TRBD2 aligns across 10 bases. V dropped 3 bases and J dropped 4; count of bases not matched to a gene: 3. The CDR3 loop spans 14 amino acids. CDR3: CASSFSSGSYEQYF. The CDR3 DNA follows: TGTGCCAGCAGTTTTTCTAGCGGGAGTTACGAGCAGTACTTC.

The chain combines TRBV5-1 with TRBJ1-1; unclear D gene. CDR3 length: 15 residues. CDR1 SGHRS and CDR2 YFSETQ come from the germline V gene. V was clipped by 4 bases and J by 0 bases, with 13 bases between them. DNA of the CDR3: TGCGCCAGCAGCCCCCGTTTGACCGTGAACACTGAAGCTTTCTTT. Translated, it gives CASSPRLTVNTEAFF. The complete variable domain, with remaining parts taken from reference TRBV5-1 and TRBJ1-1, reads KAGVTQTPRYLIKTRGQQVTLSCSPISGHRSVSWYQQTPGQGLQFLFEYFSETQRNKGNFPGRFSGRQFSNSRSEMNVSTLELGDSALYLCASSPRLTVNTEAFFGQGTRLTVV.

This clonotype occurred a few times. This rearrangement joins TRBV10-3 to TRBJ1-1, with D maybe TRBD1 (6 bases). The ends were cut back, 10 bases at V and 0 bases at J, with 18 bases in the middle. Germline CDR1 reads ENHRY; CDR2 reads SYGVKD. This CDR3 region has 15 residues. CDR3 sequence (DNA): TGTGCCACCGGGGGCCCTGGGGGCATGAACACTGAAGCTTTCTTT. As protein: CATGGPGGMNTEAFF.

This clonotype was counted only a few times. The gene calls are TRBV7-6 and TRBJ1-2; 7 bases line up with TRBD1. Germline CDR1 is SGHVS and CDR2 is FNYEAQ. V dropped 0 bases and J dropped 4; count of bases not matched to a gene: 5. The CDR3 consists of 15 residues. In DNA form, the CDR3 reads TGTGCCAGCAGCTTAGCACAGACAGGGTTCTATGGCTACACCTTC. Its translation is CASSLAQTGFYGYTF. Variable domain in full (rest from reference TRBV7-6 and TRBJ1-2): GAGVSQSPRYKVTKRGQDVALRCDPISGHVSLYWYRQALGQGPEFLTYFNYEAQQDKSGLPNDRFSAERPEGSISTLTIQRTEQRDSAMYRCASSLAQTGFYGYTFGSGTRLTVV.

The J gene is TRBJ1-1, the V gene TRBV29-1; weak D call: TRBD1 (5 bases). The V end lost 8 bases, the J end lost 4 bases, and 20 bases lay between the germline ends. Germline-derived CDR1 and CDR2 are SQVTM and ANQGSEA. The length of the CDR3 is 14 residues. The DNA for the CDR3 is TGCAGCAGTGGGTCGGAAGGGGAGAGCACTGAAGCTTTCTTT. Residues: CSSGSEGESTEAFF.

This sequence joins TRBV24-1 and TRBJ1-1; TRBD1 matches at 8 bases. CDR1 and CDR2 from the germline V gene are KGHDR and SFDVKD. The CDR3 spans 14 residues. Trimming took 4 bases from V and 11 from J; bases not matched to a gene: 11. CDR3 region: CATSDSGTTGVAFF. The CDR3 coding sequence is TGTGCCACCAGTGACTCTGGGACGACAGGGGTTGCTTTCTTT.

V and J are TRBV20-1 and TRBJ2-2; TRBD2 agrees at 12 bases. The CDR3 has 16 residues. The V gene end was trimmed by 7 bases and the J gene end by 4 bases; junction bases not matched to a gene: 10. CDR1 and CDR2 (germline): DFQATT, SNEGSKA (reference sequence). The chain's CDR3 is CSVPALAGGFTGELFF. The CDR3 DNA follows: TGCAGTGTCCCTGCGCTAGCGGGAGGGTTCACCGGGGAGCTGTTTTTT.

This clonotype was counted at least ten times. The chain employs TRBV7-2 and TRBJ2-7; D gene unclear. Germline assignment: CDR1 SGHTA and CDR2 FQGNSA. V was trimmed by 2 bases and J by 3 bases, leaving 11 bases between them. The CDR3 has 14 amino acids. The CDR3 protein is CASSLRGSDYEQYF. In nucleotides, the CDR3 is TGTGCCAGCAGCTTACGTGGGTCGGACTACGAGCAGTACTTC.

This clonotype was detected many times. The chain couples TRBV20-1 to TRBJ1-2; TRBD1 matches 9 bases. CDR3 length equals 13 residues. Germline CDR1 reads DFQATT; CDR2 reads SNEGSKA (reference sequence). V shed 6 bases and J 7 bases; nucleotides not matched to a gene: 9. CDR3 DNA sequence: TGCAGTGCCAACATGGGACAGGGCAGTGGCTACACCTTC. It encodes CSANMGQGSGYTF.

This clonotype was counted only a few times. The chain uses TRBV7-2 and TRBJ1-6; possible D gene TRBD1, 5 bases. Germline CDR1 is SGHTA and CDR2 is FQGNSA. The CDR3 runs 17 residues. Trimming stripped 5 bases from V and 5 bases from J, with 19 bases between. Here the CDR3 DNA reads TGTGCCAGCAGCCACGGGTCCCCCGGGGGAAATAATTCACCCCTCCACTTT. Protein sequence: CASSHGSPGGNNSPLHF.

This clonotype was recorded a few times. J is TRBJ2-2 and V is TRBV5-1, with D possibly TRBD2 on 5 matching bases. Germline lookup yields CDR1 SGHRS and CDR2 YFSETQ. Trimming took off 3 bases at V and 4 bases at J, with 16 bases between the two ends. This CDR3 region has 16 residues. The CDR3 protein is CASSSTEGLITGELFF. CDR3 sequence (DNA): TGCGCCAGCAGCTCAACCGAAGGACTCATCACCGGGGAGCTGTTTTTT. Complete variable domain (other parts from reference TRBV5-1 and TRBJ2-2): KAGVTQTPRYLIKTRGQQVTLSCSPISGHRSVSWYQQTPGQGLQFLFEYFSETQRNKGNFPGRFSGRQFSNSRSEMNVSTLELGDSALYLCASSSTEGLITGELFFGEGSRLTVL.

This clonotype has just a few counts. The gene calls are TRBV5-1 and TRBJ1-5; TRBD1 matches at 9 bases. Per the germline V gene, CDR1 is SGHRS and CDR2 is YFSETQ. The V segment lost 0 bases and the J segment 5 bases; nucleotides outside the gene matches: 6. The CDR3 loop spans 16 amino acids. CDR3 protein: CASSLGGTGTHQPQHF. In DNA form, the CDR3 reads TGCGCCAGCAGCTTGGGCGGGACAGGGACCCATCAGCCCCAGCATTTT.

This clonotype showed up many times. The CDR3 DNA follows: TGCAGCGTTGAAGGTTTGGGGGGTGAAAAACTGTTTTTT. The encoded protein is CSVEGLGGEKLFF. The chain couples TRBV29-1 to TRBJ1-4; D is perhaps TRBD1 (5 bases). Germline CDR1 and CDR2: SQVTM and ANQGSEA. The CDR3 covers 13 residues. With 1 base removed from V and 7 bases from J, the gap between germline ends came to 10 bases. Combining the CDR3 with reference TRBV29-1 and TRBJ1-4 gives the whole variable domain SAVISQKPSRDICQRGTSLTIQCQVDSQVTMMFWYRQQPGQSLTLIATANQGSEATYESGFVIDKFPISRPNLTFSTLTVSNMSPEDSSIYLCSVEGLGGEKLFFGSGTQLSVL.

The V call is TRBV7-9, the J call TRBJ2-5; D possibly matches TRBD1 or TRBD2 (5 bases each). The CDR3 runs 16 residues. V lost 3 bases to trimming and J lost 3 bases, with 17 bases between them. CDR1 and CDR2 from the germline V gene are SEHNR and FQNEAQ (reference sequence). CDR3 coding DNA: TGTGCCAGCAGCTTGGCCACGGGGCGGACGGAAGAGACCCAGTACTTC. Translating it yields CASSLATGRTEETQYF.

This sequence joins TRBV20-1 and TRBJ2-3; a weak D match, TRBD1 (6 bases). V gave up 6 bases and J gave up 9 bases, with 22 bases separating them. From germline, CDR1 is DFQATT and CDR2 SNEGSKA (reference sequence). CDR3 length equals 14 residues. CDR3 sequence reads: CSAPGQQAQGTQYF. In DNA, the CDR3 is TGCAGTGCCCCCGGACAGCAGGCTCAGGGCACGCAGTATTTT.

On this clonotype itself: This sequence may be a read error, since a much larger clone differs from it by one base. The chain employs TRBV7-6 and TRBJ1-1; 8 bases align to TRBD1. The germline V gene has CDR1 SGHVS and CDR2 FNYEAQ. The length of the CDR3 is 13 residues. The CDR3 sequence: CASSPRTGLDALF. The CDR3 DNA reads as TGTGCCAGCAGCCCCCGGACAGGGCTAGACGCTCTCTTT.

The rearrangement joins TRBV9 to TRBJ1-5; 12 bases are shared with TRBD1. Germline CDR1 is SGDLS and CDR2 is YYNGEE. The CDR3 extends over 17 amino acids. Trimming removed 3 bases from V and 2 bases from J; junction bases left unmatched: 6. The CDR3 sequence: CASSAGTGGAGNQPQHF. CDR3 DNA sequence: TGTGCCAGCAGCGCCGGGACAGGGGGCGCAGGCAATCAGCCCCAGCATTTT. The variable domain in full, with the rest retrieved from reference TRBV9 and TRBJ1-5, is DSGVTQTPKHLITATGQRVTLRCSPRSGDLSVYWYQQSLDQGLQFLIQYYNGEERAKGNILERFSAQQFPDLHSELNLSSLELGDSALYFCASSAGTGGAGNQPQHFGDGTRLSIL.

Points on this clonotype: The CDR3 carries no conserved terminal phenylalanine or tryptophan, so it likely arises from a read error. The chain links TRBV10-2 to TRBJ1-6; TRBD1 might be the D (5 bases). The CDR3 is made up of 15 amino acids. Germline assignment: CDR1 WSHSY and CDR2 SAAADI. Here the CDR3 reads CASTPQGAGNSPLHL. CDR3 bases: TGTGCCAGCACTCCCCAGGGCGCGGGGAATTCACCCCTCCACCTT.

The genes are TRBV14 and TRBJ1-2; TRBD1 aligns across 7 bases. Germline loops: CDR1 SGHDN, CDR2 FVKESK. The CDR3 contains 13 residues. The ends lost 1 base at V and 8 bases at J; junction bases unmatched: 4. This CDR3 reads CASSQVGQRGYTF. The CDR3 coding sequence is TGTGCCAGCAGCCAAGTGGGACAGCGAGGCTACACCTTC. The full variable domain, its missing parts supplied by reference TRBV14 and TRBJ1-2, is EAGVTQFPSHSVIEKGQTVTLRCDPISGHDNLYWYRRVMGKEIKFLLHFVKESKQDESGMPNNRFLAERTGGTYSTLKVQPAELEDSGVYFCASSQVGQRGYTFGSGTRLTVV.

Of note for this clonotype: One end of the junction is discordant with germline, which a read error may explain. This chain links TRBV5-1 with TRBJ1-1; no clear D gene. This CDR3 comprises 13 residues. Germline assignment: CDR1 SGHRS and CDR2 YFSETQ. CDR3 in DNA: TGTGCCAGCAGCCAAGTACGACGGACTGAAGCTTTCTTT. Translated, it gives CASSQVRRTEAFF.